One sample yielded the 23 T cell receptor beta chains listed below, sequenced in a study of glioma-infiltrating T cells. TCR alpha and beta CDR3 regions were amplified from RNA using iRepertoire nested multiplex PCR. Each CDR3 protein is one row after TCRdb ran MiXCR on the multiplex PCR reads. This table has about 410,000 distinct CDR3 sequences, less than 50% appearing once. Material for sequencing was glioma tissue, nonneoplastic brain tissue, or PBMCs (not recorded which). The receptors derive from a human donor with low-grade glioma or glioblastoma, undergoing nonglioma brain surgery, or in good health (not recorded which).

Ten or more counts support this clonotype. The chain recombines TRBV20-1 with TRBJ2-7; TRBD2 aligns across 11 bases. V was pared by 0 bases and J by 4 bases, with 8 bases of the junction left unmatched. This CDR3 comprises 16 residues. CDR1 is DFQATT and CDR2 is SNEGSKA in the germline V gene (reference sequence). The CDR3 bases are TGCAGTGCTAGAGACCAGTCGGCTAGCGGGAGGTACGAGCAGTACTTC. It translates to CSARDQSASGRYEQYF.

This clonotype occurred once. An end of the junction does not agree with germline; a read error may underlie this. The chain combines TRBV20-1 with TRBJ2-7, with 7 positions matching TRBD1. The germline CDR1 and CDR2 sequences are DFQATT and SNEGSKA (reference sequence). The CDR3 consists of 14 residues. The CDR3: CSAREGDTGVEQHF. The CDR3 DNA sequence: TGCAGTGCTAGAGAGGGGGATACAGGGGTCGAGCAGCACTTC.

This clonotype appeared a few times. The chain is built from TRBV20-1 and TRBJ2-1; D remains unclear. Deletions cut 3 bases from V and 7 bases from J, with 7 bases between. CDR1 and CDR2 (germline): DFQATT, SNEGSKA (reference sequence). CDR3 length: 11 amino acids. In DNA, the CDR3 is TGCAGTGCTAGTCCCGGGAATGAGCAGTTCTTC. Translation: CSASPGNEQFF.

Regarding this clonotype: This may stem from a read error, because a much larger clone lies one nucleotide away. The V call is TRBV20-1, the J call TRBJ1-1; weak D call: TRBD1 (6 bases). Germline-derived CDR1 and CDR2 are DFQATT and SNEGSKA (reference sequence). This CDR3 contains 13 residues. The CDR3 DNA reads as TGCAGTGCTAAGGGACATAGGGACACTAAAGCTTTCTTT. It specifies CSAKGHRDTKAFF.

J is TRBJ2-3 and V is TRBV5-1; TRBD1 aligns across 11 bases. V lost 2 bases, J lost 4 bases, and 6 bases stayed unmatched. CDR3 length: 16 residues. Per the germline V gene, CDR1 is SGHRS and CDR2 is YFSETQ. Here the CDR3 reads CASSFGQGAESDTQYF. CDR3 bases: TGCGCCAGCAGCTTCGGACAGGGGGCGGAATCAGATACGCAGTATTTT.

V usage is TRBV7-2 and J usage is TRBJ1-1; D might be TRBD1 (6 bases). Germline-derived CDR1 and CDR2 are SGHTA and FQGNSA. The CDR3 runs 12 residues. Trimming stripped 5 bases from V and 10 bases from J, with 14 bases between. CDR3 sequence reads: CASSARPGAAFF. DNA for the CDR3: TGTGCCAGCAGCGCCAGGCCAGGGGCAGCTTTCTTT. The full variable domain, in which reference TRBV7-2 and TRBJ1-1 provide the parts outside the CDR3, is GAGVSQSPSNKVTEKGKDVELRCDPISGHTALYWYRQSLGQGLEFLIYFQGNSAPDKSGLPSDRFSAERTGGSVSTLTIQRTQQEDSAVYLCASSARPGAAFFGQGTRLTVV.

In this sample, this clonotype turned up a few times. The J gene is TRBJ2-7, the V gene TRBV20-1; D tentatively reads TRBD1 or TRBD2 (7 bases each). The germline V and J ends were trimmed by 5 bases and 2 bases, with 16 bases remaining between them. Germline assignment: CDR1 DFQATT and CDR2 SNEGSKA (reference sequence). The CDR3 contains 14 residues. CDR3 coding DNA: TGCAGTGCTCCGAGGGGGGGACAGACCTACGAGCAGTACTTC. This encodes CSAPRGGQTYEQYF.

A few counts support this clonotype. V is TRBV4-3 and J is TRBJ2-7; 8 bases align to TRBD1. Germline CDR1 is LGHNA and CDR2 is YSLEER. V was pared by 4 bases and J by 3 bases, with 8 bases of the junction left unmatched. The CDR3 is made up of 15 amino acids. This CDR3 reads CASSPQAQGGYEQYF. DNA for the CDR3: TGCGCCAGCAGCCCCCAAGCACAGGGGGGCTACGAGCAGTACTTC.

This clonotype was found a few times. The chain has TRBV28 and TRBJ1-2; 8 bases are shared with TRBD1. The CDR3 is made up of 16 amino acids. V trimming: 1 base; J trimming: 8 bases; junction bases outside the gene matches: 12. Germline CDR1 and CDR2: MDHEN and SYDVKM. The CDR3: CASSLYFGQGREGYTF. The CDR3 bases are TGTGCCAGCAGTTTATATTTCGGACAGGGTAGGGAAGGCTACACCTTC.

This chain uses TRBV7-9 with TRBJ1-1; weak D call: TRBD1 (5 bases). V was trimmed by 5 bases and J by 1 base, leaving 11 bases between them. The CDR3 is 14 residues long. The V gene's germline CDR1 is SEHNR and CDR2 FQNEAQ (reference sequence). CDR3 sequence: CASSRNGQNTEAFF. CDR3 DNA: TGTGCCAGCAGCCGGAACGGACAGAACACTGAAGCTTTCTTT.

The chain is built from TRBV2 and TRBJ2-2, with D hard to call. V lost 3 bases and J lost 5, with 4 bases in between. There are 12 residues in the CDR3. Germline CDR1 is SNHLY and CDR2 is FYNNEI. For the CDR3, the DNA is TGTGCCAGCAGTGAGCTGACCGGGGAGCTGTTTTTT. Protein product: CASSELTGELFF. The full variable domain, in which reference TRBV2 and TRBJ2-2 provide the parts outside the CDR3, is EPEVTQTPSHQVTQMGQEVILRCVPISNHLYFYWYRQILGQKVEFLVSFYNNEISEKSEIFDDQFSVERPDGSNFTLKIRSTKLEDSAMYFCASSELTGELFFGEGSRLTVL.

The chain joins TRBV7-2 to TRBJ1-2; 7 bases agree with TRBD1. The CDR3 contains 15 residues. The germline CDR1 and CDR2 sequences are SGHTA and FQGNSA. The ends lost 4 bases at V and 5 bases at J; junction bases unmatched: 10. CDR3 residues: CASSYSGTDLYGYTF. The CDR3, as DNA: TGTGCCAGCAGCTACTCCGGGACAGACTTATATGGCTACACCTTC. Looking up the rest from reference TRBV7-2 and TRBJ1-2 gives the full variable domain: GAGVSQSPSNKVTEKGKDVELRCDPISGHTALYWYRQSLGQGLEFLIYFQGNSAPDKSGLPSDRFSAERTGGSVSTLTIQRTQQEDSAVYLCASSYSGTDLYGYTFGSGTRLTVV.

The chain uses TRBV6-1 and TRBJ2-7; possible D gene TRBD1, 6 bases. The CDR3 loop spans 13 amino acids. V was trimmed by 6 bases and J by 5 bases, leaving 14 bases between them. Germline values: CDR1 MNHNS, CDR2 SASEGT. Here the CDR3 reads CASRPTGNHEQYF. CDR3 DNA: TGTGCCAGCAGGCCAACAGGGAACCACGAGCAGTACTTC.

Comments on this clonotype: A read error may be the cause here, since a much bigger clone is one base away. The chain uses TRBV20-1 and TRBJ1-5, with D maybe TRBD1 (5 bases). Per germline, CDR1 DFQATT and CDR2 SNEGSKA (reference sequence). The CDR3 extends over 13 amino acids. CDR3 in DNA: TGCAGTGCTAGGACAGCAAAAAATCAGTCCCAGCATTTT. It codes for CSARTAKNQSQHF.

This clonotype has just a few counts. The J gene is TRBJ2-7, the V gene TRBV4-2, with 9 bases identical to TRBD1. Trimming took 4 bases from V and 0 from J; bases not matched to a gene: 4. This CDR3 is built from 15 residues. The germline gives CDR1 LGHNA, CDR2 YNFKEQ. CDR3 coding DNA: TGTGCCAGCAGCCCCGACAGGGGGAACTCCTACGAGCAGTACTTC. Translating it yields CASSPDRGNSYEQYF.

The J gene is TRBJ1-2, the V gene TRBV7-2; the D gene is possibly TRBD1 (5 bases). With 5 bases removed from V and 5 bases from J, the gap between germline ends came to 12 bases. There are 13 residues in the CDR3. CDR1 is SGHTA and CDR2 is FQGNSA in the germline V gene. CDR3 DNA sequence: TGTGCCAGCAGCCCTATTCGGGGGTATGGCTACACCTTC. As protein: CASSPIRGYGYTF.

The chain employs TRBV7-9 and TRBJ1-2; 7 bases fit TRBD1. This CDR3 comprises 16 residues. CDR1 is SEHNR, CDR2 FQNEAQ, per germline (reference sequence). V was pared by 4 bases and J by 1 base, with 9 bases of the junction left unmatched. The DNA of the CDR3 is TGTGCCAGCAGCTCCCCTGCGACAGGGATTAACTATGGCTACACCTTC. Translated: CASSSPATGINYGYTF.

About this clonotype itself: A read error is possible here, since a much larger clone lies one base away. This chain connects TRBV27 to TRBJ2-1, with 11 bases matching TRBD2. The CDR3 consists of 15 residues. Germline V gene data show CDR1 as MNHEY and CDR2 as SMNVEV (reference sequence). The CDR3 here is CANSLLAGVSHEQFF. The CDR3 DNA reads TGTGCCAACAGTCTACTAGCGGGAGTTAGCCATGAGCAGTTCTTC.

The sample holds one count of this clonotype. A much larger clone sits a single nucleotide away, making a read error possible. The chain links TRBV27 to TRBJ2-1, with 10 bases lining up with TRBD2. Trimming cost V 7 bases and J 4 bases; bases outside gene matches: 7. Germline V gene lookup returns CDR1 MNHEY and CDR2 SMNVEV (reference sequence). CDR3 size: 15 residues. Written as DNA, the CDR3 is TGTGCCAGCAATCCAGGACTAGCGGAGTACAATGAGCAGTTCTTC. It yields the protein CASNPGLAEYNEQFF.

The genes are TRBV20-1 and TRBJ2-5; no definite D call. Germline V gives CDR1 DFQATT, CDR2 SNEGSKA (reference sequence). Trimming stripped 1 base from V and 0 bases from J, with 9 bases between. This CDR3 is built from 14 residues. This chain's CDR3 is CSARAAHYQETQYF. CDR3 sequence (DNA): TGCAGTGCTAGAGCGGCACATTACCAAGAGACCCAGTACTTC.

Worth noting for this clonotype: A read error may be the cause here, since a much bigger clone is one base away. The V call is TRBV6-4, the J call TRBJ1-1; D may be TRBD1 (5 bases). CDR1 is MRHNA and CDR2 is SNTAGT in the germline V gene. The V end was cut by 5 bases, the J end by 2 bases, with 18 bases between. This CDR3 comprises 16 residues. The CDR3 sequence: CASSFSGRLANTEAFF. DNA of the CDR3: TGTGCCAGCAGTTTCTCGGGACGGCTGGCCAACACTGAAGCTTTCTTT.

The V and J genes are TRBV19 and TRBJ2-1, with 8 bases matching TRBD1. The CDR3 is 14 amino acids. The V gene's germline CDR1 is LNHDA and CDR2 SQIVND (reference sequence). V was pared by 4 bases and J by 7 bases, with 6 bases of the junction left unmatched. The CDR3 is CASSTWTGSNEQFF. The CDR3 DNA is TGTGCCAGTAGTACTTGGACAGGGTCGAATGAGCAGTTCTTC.

This clonotype was picked up one time. Since the CDR3 does not end with the conserved phenylalanine or tryptophan, this likely comes from a read error. V and J are TRBV20-1 and TRBJ2-7; D ambiguous. V lost 2 bases to trimming and J lost 0 bases, with 8 bases between them. The CDR3 is made up of 13 amino acids. Per germline, CDR1 DFQATT and CDR2 SNEGSKA (reference sequence). The CDR3 here is CSARRQSSYEQYL. In DNA form, the CDR3 reads TGCAGTGCTAGAAGGCAGAGCTCCTACGAGCAGTACTTA.